This TCR beta chain was obtained from a study of T cells in Graves' hyperthyroidism and ophthalmopathy. Overall study results and limits: Researchers report that a 13 V-J model separated ophthalmopathy from stable hyperthyroidism. Blood also carried most thyroid clonotypes expanded above 0.001. It was a median approximately 6 months before onset that the model predicted ophthalmopathy.

The study left out patients who had uncontrolled infection, other autoimmune disease, pregnancy or lactation. Regions amplified from RNA transcripts were the TCR beta CDR3 regions. The TCR CDR3 first-round RT-PCR relied on the HTBI primer set. TCRdb re-called the multiplex PCR reads with MiXCR, one entry per CDR3 protein. Of about 640,000 distinct CDR3 sequences in the sample, 20% to 25% were seen once. This clonotype was observed once. As yet, its antigen is unknown. The sequenced material came from blood. The origin of this receptor is a man aged 30 to 45 with Graves' ophthalmopathy.

CDR3 coding DNA: TGCGCCAGCAGCCAAGATCGGGACCGCTCAGCCTACGAGCAGTACTTC. As protein: CASSQDRDRSAYEQYF. The gene calls are TRBV4-1 and TRBJ2-7; TRBD1 or TRBD2 may be the D gene (5 bases each). Germline values: CDR1 MGHRA, CDR2 YSYEKL. Between the trimmed V and J ends, which lost 0 bases and 2 bases, there was a span of 14 bases. The CDR3 is made up of 16 amino acids.